The clone carrying this T cell receptor beta chain has just one count. This specimen belongs to a study of blood T cell repertoires in COVID-19. Germline CDR1 MGHRA, CDR2 YSYEKL. V was shortened by 4 bases and J by 0 bases, with 16 bases between the two germline ends. This CDR3 is built from 17 residues. Profiled with immunoSEQ multiplex PCR; TCRdb holds only in-frame clones, not every one. The sample holds about 190,000 clones; roughly 84% are singletons and the top ten take around 20%. The J gene is TRBJ2-4, the V gene TRBV4-1; possibly TRBD1 for D (5 bases). The receptor was isolated from a human donor in a cohort sampled during active COVID-19. Sequencing was performed on peripheral blood. DNA of the CDR3: TGCGCCAGCAGCCCATTGGGGCAGGGCCTAGCCAAAAACATTCAGTACTTC. Translation: CASSPLGQGLAKNIQYF.